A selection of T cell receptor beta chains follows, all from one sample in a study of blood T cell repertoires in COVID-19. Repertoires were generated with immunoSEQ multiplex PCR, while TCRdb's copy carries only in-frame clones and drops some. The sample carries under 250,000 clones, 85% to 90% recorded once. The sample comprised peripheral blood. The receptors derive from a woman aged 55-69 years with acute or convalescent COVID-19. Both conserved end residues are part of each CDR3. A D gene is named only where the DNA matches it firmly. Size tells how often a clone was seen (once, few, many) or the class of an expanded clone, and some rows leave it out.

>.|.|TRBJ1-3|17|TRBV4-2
CASSQDVPRGSGNTIYF
TGTGCCAGCAGCCAAGATGTACCAAGGGGGTCTGGAAACACCATATATTTT
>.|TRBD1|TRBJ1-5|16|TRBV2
CASRLDRGLGNQPQHF
TGTGCCAGCAGACTGGACAGGGGGCTAGGTAATCAGCCCCAGCATTTT
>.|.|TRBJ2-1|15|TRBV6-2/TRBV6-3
CASNPRTKTYNEQFF
TGTGCCAGCAACCCGAGGACAAAGACCTACAATGAGCAGTTCTTC
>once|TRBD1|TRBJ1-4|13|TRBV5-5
CASSSGQGDNLFF
TGTGCCAGCAGCTCCGGACAGGGGGATAATCTGTTTTTT
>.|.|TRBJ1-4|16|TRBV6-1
CASSVGTTTTNEKLFF
TGTGCCAGCAGTGTAGGGACAACCACAACTAATGAAAAACTGTTTTTT
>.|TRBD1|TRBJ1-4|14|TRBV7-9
CASSLPTGMEKLFF
TGTGCCAGCAGCTTACCGACAGGGATGGAAAAACTGTTTTTT
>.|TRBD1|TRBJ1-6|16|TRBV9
CASSVLGDRGSSPLHF
TGTGCCAGCAGCGTACTGGGGGACAGGGGAAGTTCACCCCTCCACTTT
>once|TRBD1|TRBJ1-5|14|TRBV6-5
CASSRDRGNQPQHF
TGTGCCAGCAGTAGGGACAGGGGGAATCAGCCCCAGCATTTT
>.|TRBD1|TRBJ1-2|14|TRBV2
CASSERGRTYGYTF
TGTGCCAGCAGTGAAAGGGGGCGCACCTATGGCTACACCTTC
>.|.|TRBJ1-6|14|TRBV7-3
CASSLYQGQSPLHF
TGTGCCAGCAGCTTATACCAGGGTCAATCACCCCTCCACTTT